The present TCR beta chain was sequenced within a study of cytomegalovirus exposure and HLA in healthy donors. Study-wide points: Earlier results showed most TCR beta V segments being productive about 87% or about 30% of the time. For TCR beta chains, V- and J-gene trimming was later linked to a missense DCLRE1C variant. Analysis performed later showed TCR beta chains linked to HLA being more clonally expanded than equally common others.

Looked up from germline, CDR1 is SEHNR and CDR2 is FQNEAQ (reference sequence). After removal of 4 bases from V and 2 bases from J, the junction contained 7 bases not matched to a gene. The CDR3 is 16 residues long. As for this clone: What it recognizes is unknown.

The PCR ran on 60 Vbeta and 13 Jbeta primers. Here immunoSEQ multiplex PCR was the method, and the copy in TCRdb shows in-frame clones only, minus some. The sample contains tens of thousands of clones, around three quarters of which appear only once. The chain joins TRBV7-9 to TRBJ2-5, with TRBD1 matching 10 bases. Material for sequencing was PBMCs. This sequence originates from a man in his 60s in good health and CMV-seropositive. The CDR3 here is CASSSRGDRGQETQYF. In DNA form, the CDR3 reads TGTGCCAGCAGCTCCCGAGGGGACAGGGGACAAGAGACCCAGTACTTC.